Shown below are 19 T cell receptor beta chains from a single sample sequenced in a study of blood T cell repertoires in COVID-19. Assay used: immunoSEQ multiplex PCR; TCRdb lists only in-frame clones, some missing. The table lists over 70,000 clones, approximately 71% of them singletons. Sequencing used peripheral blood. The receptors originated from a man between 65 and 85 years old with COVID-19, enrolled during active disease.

The CDR3 DNA reads TGTGCCAGCAGCCCGCGAGGAGGGGTATCTGGAAACACCATATATTTT. Amino acid sequence: CASSPRGGVSGNTIYF. The J gene is TRBJ1-3, the V gene TRBV28, with a possible D match to TRBD1 (5 bases). The CDR3 extends over 16 amino acids. Trimming removed 6 bases at V and 1 base at J, with 16 bases between. Germline values: CDR1 MDHEN, CDR2 SYDVKM.

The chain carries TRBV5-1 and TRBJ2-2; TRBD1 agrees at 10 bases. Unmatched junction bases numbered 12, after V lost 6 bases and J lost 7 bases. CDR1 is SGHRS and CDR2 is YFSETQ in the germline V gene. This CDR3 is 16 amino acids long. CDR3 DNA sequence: TGCGCCAGCAAAGACGGACGACAGGGGGCCAACGGGGAGCTGTTTTTT. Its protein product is CASKDGRQGANGELFF.

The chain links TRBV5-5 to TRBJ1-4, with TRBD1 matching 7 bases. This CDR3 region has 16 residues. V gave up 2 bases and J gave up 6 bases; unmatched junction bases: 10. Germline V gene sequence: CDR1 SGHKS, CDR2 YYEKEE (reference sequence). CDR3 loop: CASSFGDSPRDEKLFF. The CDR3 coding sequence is TGTGCCAGCAGCTTCGGGGACAGCCCCAGGGATGAAAAACTGTTTTTT.

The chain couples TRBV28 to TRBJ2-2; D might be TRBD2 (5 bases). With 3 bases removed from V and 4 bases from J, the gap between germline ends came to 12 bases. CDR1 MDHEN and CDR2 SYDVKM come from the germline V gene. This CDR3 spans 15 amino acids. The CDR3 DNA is TGTGCCAGCAGTTTTACCCGGGCGGGCACCGGGGAGCTGTTTTTT. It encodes CASSFTRAGTGELFF.

This chain's CDR3 is CASSLRSRNQPQHF. The CDR3 DNA follows: TGTGCCAGCAGCTTAAGATCCCGGAATCAGCCCCAGCATTTT. This chain connects TRBV7-2 to TRBJ1-5; D not certain. This CDR3 has 14 residues. Germline assignment: CDR1 SGHTA and CDR2 FQGNSA. Deletions cut 2 bases from V and 4 bases from J, with 9 bases between.

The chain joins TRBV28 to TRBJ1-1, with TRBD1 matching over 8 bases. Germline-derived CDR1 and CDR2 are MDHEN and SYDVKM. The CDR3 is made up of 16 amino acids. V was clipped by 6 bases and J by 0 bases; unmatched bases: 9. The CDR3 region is CASRTGTGHLNTEAFF. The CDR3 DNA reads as TGTGCCAGCAGGACCGGGACAGGCCACCTGAACACTGAAGCTTTCTTT.

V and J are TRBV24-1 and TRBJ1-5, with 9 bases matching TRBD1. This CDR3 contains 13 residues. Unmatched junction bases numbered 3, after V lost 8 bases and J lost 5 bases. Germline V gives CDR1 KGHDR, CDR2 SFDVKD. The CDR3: CATNGQGHQPQHF. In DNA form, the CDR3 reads TGTGCCACCAACGGACAGGGGCATCAGCCCCAGCATTTT.

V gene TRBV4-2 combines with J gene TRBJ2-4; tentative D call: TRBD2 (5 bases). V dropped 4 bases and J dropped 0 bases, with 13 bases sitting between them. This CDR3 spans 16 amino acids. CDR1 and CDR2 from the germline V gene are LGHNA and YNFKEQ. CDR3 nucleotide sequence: TGTGCCAGCAGCCTTACAACCCGGGGAGCCAAAAACATTCAGTACTTC. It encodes CASSLTTRGAKNIQYF.

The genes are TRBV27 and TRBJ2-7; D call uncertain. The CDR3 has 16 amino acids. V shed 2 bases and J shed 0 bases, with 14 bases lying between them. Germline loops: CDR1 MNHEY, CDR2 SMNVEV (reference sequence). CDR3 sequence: CASSLRYSPYSYEQYF. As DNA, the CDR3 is TGTGCCAGCAGTTTACGCTACTCTCCCTACTCCTACGAGCAGTACTTC.

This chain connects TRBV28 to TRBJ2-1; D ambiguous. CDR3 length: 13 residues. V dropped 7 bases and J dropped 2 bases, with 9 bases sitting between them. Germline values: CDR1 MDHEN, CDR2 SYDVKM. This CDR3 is CASKRGTYNEQFF. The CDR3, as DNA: TGTGCCAGCAAGCGAGGAACCTACAATGAGCAGTTCTTC.

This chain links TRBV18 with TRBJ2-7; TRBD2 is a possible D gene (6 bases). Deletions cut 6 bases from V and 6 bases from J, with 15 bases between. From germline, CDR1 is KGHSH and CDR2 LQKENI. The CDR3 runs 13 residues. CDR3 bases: TGTGCCAGCTCCGGGACTGGAGGTTCCGAGCAGTACTTC. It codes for CASSGTGGSEQYF.

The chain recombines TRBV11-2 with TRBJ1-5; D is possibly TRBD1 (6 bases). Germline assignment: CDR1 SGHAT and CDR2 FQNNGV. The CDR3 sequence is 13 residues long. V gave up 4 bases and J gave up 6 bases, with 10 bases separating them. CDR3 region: CASSSGVRQPQHF. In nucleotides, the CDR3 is TGTGCCAGCAGCTCAGGGGTTCGTCAGCCCCAGCATTTT.

The CDR3 is CASSLSGRLYEQYF. CDR3 nucleotide sequence: TGTGCCAGCAGTCTTAGCGGGAGACTCTACGAGCAGTACTTC. The genes are TRBV27 and TRBJ2-7; 9 nucleotides line up with TRBD2. The germline gives CDR1 MNHEY, CDR2 SMNVEV (reference sequence). V shed 5 bases and J 3 bases; nucleotides not matched to a gene: 5. This CDR3 spans 14 amino acids.

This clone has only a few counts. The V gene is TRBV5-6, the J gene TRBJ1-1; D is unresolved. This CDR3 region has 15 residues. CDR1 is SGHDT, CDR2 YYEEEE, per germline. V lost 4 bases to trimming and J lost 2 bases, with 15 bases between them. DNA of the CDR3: TGTGCCAGCAGCCTGGGCCTACTTATAAACACTGAAGCTTTCTTT. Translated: CASSLGLLINTEAFF.

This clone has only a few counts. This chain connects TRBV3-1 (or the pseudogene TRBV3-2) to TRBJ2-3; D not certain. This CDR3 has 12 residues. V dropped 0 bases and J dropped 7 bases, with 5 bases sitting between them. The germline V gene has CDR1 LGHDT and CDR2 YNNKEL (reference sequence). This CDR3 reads CASSQEEYTQYF. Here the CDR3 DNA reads TGTGCCAGCAGCCAAGAGGAGTATACGCAGTATTTT.

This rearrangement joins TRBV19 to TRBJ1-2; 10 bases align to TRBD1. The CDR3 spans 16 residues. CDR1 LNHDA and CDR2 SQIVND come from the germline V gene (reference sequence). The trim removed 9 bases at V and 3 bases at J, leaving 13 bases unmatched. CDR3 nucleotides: TGTGCCAGCAATAACCCCCGGGACAGGGGAGACTATGGCTACACCTTC. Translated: CASNNPRDRGDYGYTF.

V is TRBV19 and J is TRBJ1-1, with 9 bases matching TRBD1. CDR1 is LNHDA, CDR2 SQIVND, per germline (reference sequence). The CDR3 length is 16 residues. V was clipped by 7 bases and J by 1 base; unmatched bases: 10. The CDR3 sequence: CASIRVNRGQNTEAFF. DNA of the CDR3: TGTGCCAGTATAAGGGTGAACAGGGGGCAGAACACTGAAGCTTTCTTT.

The CDR3 region is CSVGWGLNQPQHF. CDR3 nucleotides: TGCAGCGTTGGGTGGGGGCTAAATCAGCCCCAGCATTTT. The V gene is TRBV29-1, the J gene TRBJ1-5; D may be TRBD1 (6 bases). V was pared by 4 bases and J by 4 bases, with 11 bases between. CDR3 size: 13 residues. Germline V gives CDR1 SQVTM, CDR2 ANQGSEA.

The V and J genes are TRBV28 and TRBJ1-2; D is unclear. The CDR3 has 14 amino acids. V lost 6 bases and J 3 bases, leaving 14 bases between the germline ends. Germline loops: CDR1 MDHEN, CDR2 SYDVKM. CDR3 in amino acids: CASSPPEVYYGYTF. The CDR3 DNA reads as TGTGCCAGCAGCCCCCCTGAGGTGTACTATGGCTACACCTTC.